The entry below describes one TCR beta chain. The germline V and J ends were trimmed by 5 bases and 5 bases, with 15 bases remaining between them. The germline V gene encodes CDR1 MDHEN and CDR2 SYDVKM. The CDR3 is 14 amino acids. Using immunoSEQ multiplex PCR, the repertoire was profiled, and TCRdb retains in-frame clones only, with some absent. The table lists about 730,000 clones, over 60% of them singletons. This specimen belongs to a study of shared clonotypes between healthy human individuals. Study overall: Two women and three men aged 18 to 49 served as donors. Used for every donor were three CD4 naive, three CD4 memory, two CD8 naive and one CD8 memory plate.

The split of CD4+ cells yielded CD45RA+ naive and CD45RA-negative memory subsets. The receptor's source is a woman aged 25-40 years in good health. Sequences were obtained from memory CD4+ T cells sorted from blood. Subset noted: CD45RA-negative fraction. V usage is TRBV28 and J usage is TRBJ1-1, with a tentative D call TRBD1 (6 bases). For the CDR3, the DNA is TGTGCCAGCAGTCAACCGGGGGCTGGAACTGAAGCTTTCTTT. Its protein is CASSQPGAGTEAFF.